The clone carrying this TCR beta chain has a count of ten or more. Its antigen is as yet unknown. This CDR3 is 22 amino acids long. CDR1 and CDR2 (germline): SGHVS, FQNEAQ. J gave up 5 bases and V 3 bases, and 29 bases lay outside the gene matches. This entry is derived from a study of T cell repertoires in cytomegalovirus infection. At the level of the study: Selection of CMV epitopes for the study included recently identified HLA-C-restricted and well-studied HLA-B-restricted ones. The public TCR beta signatures pointed to both CMV infection and matching HLA type.

In TCRdb, the reads were re-called with MiXCR into one record per CDR3 protein. The data hold roughly 920,000 distinct CDR3 sequences, with around 30% observed a single time. Study findings and constraints: Adding up the frequency of public TCR beta families identified people who carried CMV plus the relevant HLA.

The specimen comprised cultured CD8+ T cells from PBMCs, sampled from culture after CMV antigen stimulation. This chain uses TRBV7-8 with TRBJ2-5, with 8 positions matching TRBD1. The sequence derives from a human donor in good health (CMV status not recorded). Some clones in this sample may be carry-over from other donors' samples. CDR3 loop: CASSFRQGLSLVAEGAGETQYF. CDR3 coding DNA: TGTGCCAGCAGCTTTCGACAGGGGCTGTCGCTTGTAGCTGAGGGGGCTGGGGAGACCCAGTACTTC.